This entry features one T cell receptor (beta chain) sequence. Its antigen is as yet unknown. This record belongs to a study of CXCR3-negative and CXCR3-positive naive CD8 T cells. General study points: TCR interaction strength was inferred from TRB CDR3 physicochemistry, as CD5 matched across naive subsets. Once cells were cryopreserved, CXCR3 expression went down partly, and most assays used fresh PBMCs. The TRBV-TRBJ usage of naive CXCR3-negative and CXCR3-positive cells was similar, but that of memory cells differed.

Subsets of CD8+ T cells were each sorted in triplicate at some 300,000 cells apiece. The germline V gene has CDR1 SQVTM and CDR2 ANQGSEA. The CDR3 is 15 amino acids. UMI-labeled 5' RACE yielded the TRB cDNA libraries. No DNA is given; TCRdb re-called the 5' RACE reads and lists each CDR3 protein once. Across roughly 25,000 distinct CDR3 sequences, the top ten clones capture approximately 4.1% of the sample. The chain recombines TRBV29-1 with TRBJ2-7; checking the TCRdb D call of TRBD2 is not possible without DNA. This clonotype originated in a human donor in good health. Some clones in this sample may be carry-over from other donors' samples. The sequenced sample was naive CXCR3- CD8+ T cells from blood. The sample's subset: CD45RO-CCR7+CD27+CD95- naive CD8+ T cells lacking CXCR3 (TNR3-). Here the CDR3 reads CSVEIRPSGPYEQYF.